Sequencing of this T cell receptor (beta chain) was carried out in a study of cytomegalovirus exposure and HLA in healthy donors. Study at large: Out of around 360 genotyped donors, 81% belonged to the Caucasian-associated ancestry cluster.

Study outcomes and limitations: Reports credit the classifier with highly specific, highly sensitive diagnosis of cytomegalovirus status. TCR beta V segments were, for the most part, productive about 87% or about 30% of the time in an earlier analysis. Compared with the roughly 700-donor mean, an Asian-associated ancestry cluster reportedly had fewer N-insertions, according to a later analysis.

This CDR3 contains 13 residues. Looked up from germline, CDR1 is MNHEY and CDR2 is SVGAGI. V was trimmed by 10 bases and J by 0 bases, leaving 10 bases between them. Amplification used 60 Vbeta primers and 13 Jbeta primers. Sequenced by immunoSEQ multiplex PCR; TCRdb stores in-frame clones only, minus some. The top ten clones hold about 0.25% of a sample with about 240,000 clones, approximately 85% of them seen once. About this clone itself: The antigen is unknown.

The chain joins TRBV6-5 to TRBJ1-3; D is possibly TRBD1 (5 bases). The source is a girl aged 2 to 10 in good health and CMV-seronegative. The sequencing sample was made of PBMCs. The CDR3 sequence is CATLDSSGNTIYF. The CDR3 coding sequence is TGTGCCACATTAGACAGCTCTGGAAACACCATATATTTT.